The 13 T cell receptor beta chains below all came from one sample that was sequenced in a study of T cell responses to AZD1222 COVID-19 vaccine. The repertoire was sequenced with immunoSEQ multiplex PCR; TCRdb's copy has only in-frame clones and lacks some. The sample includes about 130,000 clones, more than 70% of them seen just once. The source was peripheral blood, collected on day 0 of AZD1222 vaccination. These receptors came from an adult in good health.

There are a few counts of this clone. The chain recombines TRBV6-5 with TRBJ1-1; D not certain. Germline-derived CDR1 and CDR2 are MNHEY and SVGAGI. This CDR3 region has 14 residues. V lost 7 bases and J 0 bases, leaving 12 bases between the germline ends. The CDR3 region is CASTVRPMNTEAFF. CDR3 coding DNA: TGTGCCAGCACCGTGAGACCCATGAACACTGAAGCTTTCTTT.

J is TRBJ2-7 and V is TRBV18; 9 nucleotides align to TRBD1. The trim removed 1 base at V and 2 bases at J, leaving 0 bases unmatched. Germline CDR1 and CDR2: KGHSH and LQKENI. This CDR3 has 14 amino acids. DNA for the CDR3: TGTGCCAGCTCACCACGGACAGGGGCCTACGAGCAGTACTTC. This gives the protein CASSPRTGAYEQYF.

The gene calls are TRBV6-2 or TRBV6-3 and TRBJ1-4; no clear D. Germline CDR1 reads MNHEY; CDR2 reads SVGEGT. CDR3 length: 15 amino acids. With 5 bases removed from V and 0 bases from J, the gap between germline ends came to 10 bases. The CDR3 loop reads CASSKGDATNEKLFF. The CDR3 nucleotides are TGTGCCAGCAGTAAGGGTGACGCAACTAATGAAAAACTGTTTTTT.

The chain's CDR3 is CASSWGGSYEQYF. The CDR3 DNA is TGTGCCAGCAGTTGGGGGGGCTCCTACGAGCAGTACTTC. This sequence joins TRBV5-6 and TRBJ2-7; 7 nucleotides match TRBD2. This CDR3 contains 13 residues. The V gene's germline CDR1 is SGHDT and CDR2 YYEEEE. V lost 5 bases, J lost 0 bases, and 2 bases stayed unmatched.

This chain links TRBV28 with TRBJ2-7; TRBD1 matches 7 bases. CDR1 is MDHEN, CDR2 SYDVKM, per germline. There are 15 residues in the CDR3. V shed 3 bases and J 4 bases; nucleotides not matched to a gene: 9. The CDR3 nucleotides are TGTGCCAGCAGTTTTTCCAGGACAGGACGTTACGAGCAGTACTTC. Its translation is CASSFSRTGRYEQYF.

The CDR3 DNA is TGTGCCAGCTCGGGACAGGCCTACGAGCAGTACTTC. Residues: CASSGQAYEQYF. The chain combines TRBV18 with TRBJ2-7, with 8 bases fitting TRBD1. Germline assignment: CDR1 KGHSH and CDR2 LQKENI. J was trimmed by 2 bases and V by 6 bases; bases with no gene match: 0. The CDR3 is 12 residues long.

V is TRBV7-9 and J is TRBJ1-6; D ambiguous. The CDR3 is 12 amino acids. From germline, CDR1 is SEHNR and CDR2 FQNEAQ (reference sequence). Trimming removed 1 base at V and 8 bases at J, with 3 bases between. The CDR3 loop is CASSLGDSPLHF. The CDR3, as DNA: TGTGCCAGCAGCTTAGGGGATTCACCCCTCCACTTT.

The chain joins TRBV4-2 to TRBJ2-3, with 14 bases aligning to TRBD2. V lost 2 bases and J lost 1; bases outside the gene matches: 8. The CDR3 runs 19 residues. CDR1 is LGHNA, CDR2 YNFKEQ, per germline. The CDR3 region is CASSQNPGTSGSGTDTQYF. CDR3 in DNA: TGTGCCAGCAGCCAAAACCCCGGGACTAGCGGGAGTGGCACAGATACGCAGTATTTT.

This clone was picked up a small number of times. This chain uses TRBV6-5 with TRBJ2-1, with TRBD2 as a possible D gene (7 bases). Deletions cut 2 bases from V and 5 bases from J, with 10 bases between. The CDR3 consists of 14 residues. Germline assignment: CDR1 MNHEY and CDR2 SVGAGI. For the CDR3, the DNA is TGTGCCAGCAGTTACCGCGGGGGCCACAATGAGCAGTTCTTC. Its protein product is CASSYRGGHNEQFF.

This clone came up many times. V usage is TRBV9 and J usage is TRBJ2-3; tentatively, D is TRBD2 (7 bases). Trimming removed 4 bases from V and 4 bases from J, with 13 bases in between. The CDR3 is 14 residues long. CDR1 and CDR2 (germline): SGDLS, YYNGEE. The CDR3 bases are TGTGCCAGCAGCCTACAGGGAGGGCCAGATACGCAGTATTTT. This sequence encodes CASSLQGGPDTQYF. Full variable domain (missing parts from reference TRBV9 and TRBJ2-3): DSGVTQTPKHLITATGQRVTLRCSPRSGDLSVYWYQQSLDQGLQFLIQYYNGEERAKGNILERFSAQQFPDLHSELNLSSLELGDSALYFCASSLQGGPDTQYFGPGTRLTVL.

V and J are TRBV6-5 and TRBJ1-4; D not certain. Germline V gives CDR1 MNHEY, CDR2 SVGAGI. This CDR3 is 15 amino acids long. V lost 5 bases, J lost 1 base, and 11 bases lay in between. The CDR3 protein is CASSPEMKTNEKLFF. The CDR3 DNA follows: TGTGCCAGCAGTCCCGAGATGAAAACTAATGAAAAACTGTTTTTT.

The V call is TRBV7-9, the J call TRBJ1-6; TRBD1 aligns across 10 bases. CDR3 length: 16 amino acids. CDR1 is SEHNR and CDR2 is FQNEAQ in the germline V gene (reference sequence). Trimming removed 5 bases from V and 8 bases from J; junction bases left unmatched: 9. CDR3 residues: CASSPTSGTGDSPLHF. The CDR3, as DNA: TGTGCCAGCAGCCCAACCTCCGGGACAGGGGATTCACCCCTCCACTTT.

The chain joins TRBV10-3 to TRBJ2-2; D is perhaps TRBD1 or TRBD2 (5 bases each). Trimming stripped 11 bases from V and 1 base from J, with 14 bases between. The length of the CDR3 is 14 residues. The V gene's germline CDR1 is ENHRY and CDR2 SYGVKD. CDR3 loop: CAARETLNTGELFF. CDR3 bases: TGTGCCGCCAGGGAGACACTGAACACCGGGGAGCTGTTTTTT.